Listed below are T cell receptor beta chains from one sample, sequenced in a study of T cells in Graves' hyperthyroidism and ophthalmopathy. TCRdb itself ran the multiplex PCR reads through MiXCR, one entry per CDR3 protein. The sample shows about 370,000 distinct CDR3 sequences, approximately 14% of them seen only once. The sequenced sample consisted of blood. These receptors were collected from an older woman with Graves' ophthalmopathy. Each CDR3 is given with its conserved first and last residue. The D gene is left open where the match is weak. Clone size is not always given. Where it is, it says once, few, many or a class for expanded clones.

TRBJ1-6	-	13	many	TRBV12-3/TRBV12-4	TGTGCCAGCAGTTTAGCGCCAAATTCACCCCTCCACTTT	CASSLAPNSPLHF
TRBJ1-5	TRBD1	13	many	TRBV12-3/TRBV12-4	TGTGCCAGCAGTTTGGGACAGAAGCAGCCCCAGCATTTT	CASSLGQKQPQHF
TRBJ1-2	-	15	many	TRBV4-1	TGCGCCAGCAGCCAAGTGGCAGGGGCCAACTATGGCTACACCTTC	CASSQVAGANYGYTF
TRBJ2-5	TRBD2	16	-	TRBV6-1	TGTGCCAGCTCGCCACTAGCGGGAGCGGGTGTGGAGACCCAGTACTTC	CASSPLAGAGVETQYF
TRBJ2-3	TRBD2	14	many	TRBV20-1	TGCAGTGCTAGAGTTCTAGCGGGAACAGATACGCAGTATTTT	CSARVLAGTDTQYF
TRBJ2-5	-	15	many	TRBV7-3	TGTGCCAGCAGCTTAACGTTGACAGGTCGAGAGACCCAGTACTTC	CASSLTLTGRETQYF
TRBJ1-1	-	15	-	TRBV7-6	TGTGCCAGCAGCTTAGAAAGGGGCTTCGGCACTGAAGCTTTCTTT	CASSLERGFGTEAFF
TRBJ2-7	TRBD2	14	-	TRBV20-1	TGCAGTGCTGGTAGCGGGAGATATCCCTACGAGCAGTACTTC	CSAGSGRYPYEQYF
TRBJ2-2	TRBD2	17	many	TRBV24-1	TGTGCCACCAGTGACAAAAAAGGACTAGCGGCCACCGGGGAGCTGTTTTTT	CATSDKKGLAATGELFF
TRBJ2-5	TRBD2	18	many	TRBV6-1	TGTGCCAGCAGCCCGAAGACTAGCGGGAGGATCTTCCAAGAGACCCAGTACTTC	CASSPKTSGRIFQETQYF
TRBJ2-1	TRBD2	18	many	TRBV20-1	TGCAGTGCCCCCCCCGCTAGCGGGCCAAGAGGGGGACACAATGAGCAGTTCTTC	CSAPPASGPRGGHNEQFF
TRBJ2-3	-	15	few	TRBV7-8	TGTGCCAGCAGCTTAGAGCCGGGGGGCAGGAATACGCAGTATTTT	CASSLEPGGRNTQYF
TRBJ2-5	-	11	many	TRBV20-1	TGCAGTGCTAGCCCGCAAGAGACCCAGTACTTC	CSASPQETQYF
TRBJ2-7	TRBD1	15	many	TRBV10-1	TGCGCCAGCAGTGAGGGGACAGGGGGTCTCTACGAGCAGTACTTC	CASSEGTGGLYEQYF